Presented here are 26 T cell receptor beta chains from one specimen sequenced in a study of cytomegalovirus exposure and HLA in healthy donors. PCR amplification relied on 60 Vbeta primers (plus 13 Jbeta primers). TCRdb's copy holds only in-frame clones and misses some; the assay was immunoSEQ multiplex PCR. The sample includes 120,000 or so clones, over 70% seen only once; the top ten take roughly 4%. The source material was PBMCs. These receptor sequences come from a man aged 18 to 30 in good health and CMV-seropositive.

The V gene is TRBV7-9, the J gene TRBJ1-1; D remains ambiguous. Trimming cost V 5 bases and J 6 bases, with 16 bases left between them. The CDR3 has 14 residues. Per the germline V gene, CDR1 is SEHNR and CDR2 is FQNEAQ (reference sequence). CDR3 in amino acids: CASSPTMAGAEAFF. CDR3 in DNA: TGTGCCAGCAGCCCGACCATGGCCGGGGCTGAAGCTTTCTTT.

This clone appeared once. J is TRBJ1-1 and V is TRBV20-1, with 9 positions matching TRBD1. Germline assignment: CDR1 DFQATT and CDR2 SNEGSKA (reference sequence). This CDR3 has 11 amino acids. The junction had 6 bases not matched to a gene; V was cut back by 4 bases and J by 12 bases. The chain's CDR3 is CSATRGQGTFF. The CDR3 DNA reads TGCAGTGCTACTAGGGGACAGGGAACTTTCTTT.

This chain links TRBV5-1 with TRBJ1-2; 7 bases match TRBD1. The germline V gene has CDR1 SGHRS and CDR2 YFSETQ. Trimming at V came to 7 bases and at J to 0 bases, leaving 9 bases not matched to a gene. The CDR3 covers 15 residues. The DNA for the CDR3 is TGCGCCAGCGGAACCGACAGGGCGCCTAACTATGGCTACACCTTC. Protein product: CASGTDRAPNYGYTF.

Here the CDR3 reads CASSYTGQGSYEQYF. The CDR3 region has the DNA TGTGCCAGCAGTTACACAGGTCAGGGCTCCTACGAGCAGTACTTC. The chain is built from TRBV6-5 and TRBJ2-7; D possibly corresponds to TRBD1 (5 bases). V lost 2 bases and J 0 bases, leaving 11 bases between the germline ends. The germline gives CDR1 MNHEY, CDR2 SVGAGI. This CDR3 comprises 15 residues.

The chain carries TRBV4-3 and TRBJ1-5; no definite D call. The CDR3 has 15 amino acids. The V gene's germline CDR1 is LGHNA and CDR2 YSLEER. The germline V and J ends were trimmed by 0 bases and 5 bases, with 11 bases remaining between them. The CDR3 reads CASSQELGSHQPQHF. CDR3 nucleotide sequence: TGCGCCAGCAGCCAAGAATTGGGCAGCCATCAGCCCCAGCATTTT.

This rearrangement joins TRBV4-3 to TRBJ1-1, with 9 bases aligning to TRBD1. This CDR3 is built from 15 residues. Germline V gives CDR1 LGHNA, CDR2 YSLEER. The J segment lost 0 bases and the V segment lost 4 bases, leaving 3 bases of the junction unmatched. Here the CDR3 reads CASSPGQGLNTEAFF. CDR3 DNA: TGCGCCAGCAGCCCAGGACAGGGGTTGAACACTGAAGCTTTCTTT.

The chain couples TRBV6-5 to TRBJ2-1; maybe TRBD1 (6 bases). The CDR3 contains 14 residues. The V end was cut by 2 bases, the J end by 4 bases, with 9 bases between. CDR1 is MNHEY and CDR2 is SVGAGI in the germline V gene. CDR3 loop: CASSYQQGYNEQFF. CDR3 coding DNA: TGTGCCAGCAGTTACCAGCAGGGGTACAATGAGCAGTTCTTC.

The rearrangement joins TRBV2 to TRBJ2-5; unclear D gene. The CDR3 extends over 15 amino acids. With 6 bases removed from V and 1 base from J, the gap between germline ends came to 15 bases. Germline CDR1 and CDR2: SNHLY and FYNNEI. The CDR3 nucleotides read TGTGCCAGCAGAAGGAGAACAACCCCCCAAGAGACCCAGTACTTC. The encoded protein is CASRRRTTPQETQYF. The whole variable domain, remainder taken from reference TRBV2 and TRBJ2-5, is EPEVTQTPSHQVTQMGQEVILRCVPISNHLYFYWYRQILGQKVEFLVSFYNNEISEKSEIFDDQFSVERPDGSNFTLKIRSTKLEDSAMYFCASRRRTTPQETQYFGPGTRLLVL.

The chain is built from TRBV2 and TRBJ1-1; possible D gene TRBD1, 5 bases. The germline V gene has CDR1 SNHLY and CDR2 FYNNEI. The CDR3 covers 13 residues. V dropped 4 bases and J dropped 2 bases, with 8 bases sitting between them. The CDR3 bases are TGTGCCAGCAGTGGTAGGGGCAACACTGAAGCTTTCTTT. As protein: CASSGRGNTEAFF.

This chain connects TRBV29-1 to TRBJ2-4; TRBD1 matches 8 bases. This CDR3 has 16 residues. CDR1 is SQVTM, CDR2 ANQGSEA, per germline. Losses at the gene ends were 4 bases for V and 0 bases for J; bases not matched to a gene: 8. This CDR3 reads CSVAEGQVLAKNIQYF. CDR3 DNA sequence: TGCAGCGTTGCTGAGGGACAGGTACTAGCCAAAAACATTCAGTACTTC.

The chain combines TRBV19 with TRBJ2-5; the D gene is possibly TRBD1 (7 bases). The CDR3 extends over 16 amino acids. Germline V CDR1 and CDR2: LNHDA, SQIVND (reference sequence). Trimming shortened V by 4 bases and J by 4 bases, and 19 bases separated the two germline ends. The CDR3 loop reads CASSKKGGTVRETQYF. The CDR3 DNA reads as TGTGCCAGTAGTAAGAAAGGAGGGACAGTACGAGAGACCCAGTACTTC.

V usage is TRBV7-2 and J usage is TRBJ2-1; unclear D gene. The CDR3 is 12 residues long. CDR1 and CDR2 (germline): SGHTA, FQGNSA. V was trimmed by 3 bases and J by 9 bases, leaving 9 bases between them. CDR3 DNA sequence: TGTGCCAGCAGCTTCGTAGCAATTGAGCAGTTCTTC. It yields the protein CASSFVAIEQFF.

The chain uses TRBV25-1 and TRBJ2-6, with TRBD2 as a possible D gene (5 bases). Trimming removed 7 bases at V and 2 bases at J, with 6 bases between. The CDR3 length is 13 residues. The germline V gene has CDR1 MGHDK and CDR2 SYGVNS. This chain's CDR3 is CASTGAGANVLTF. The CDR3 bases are TGTGCCAGCACCGGGGCTGGGGCCAACGTCCTGACTTTC.

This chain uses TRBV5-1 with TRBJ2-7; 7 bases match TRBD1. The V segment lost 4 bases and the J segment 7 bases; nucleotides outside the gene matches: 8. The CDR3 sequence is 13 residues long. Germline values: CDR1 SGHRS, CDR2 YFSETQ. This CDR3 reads CASSPHGQEEQYF. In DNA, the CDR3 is TGCGCCAGCAGCCCTCATGGACAGGAAGAGCAGTACTTC.

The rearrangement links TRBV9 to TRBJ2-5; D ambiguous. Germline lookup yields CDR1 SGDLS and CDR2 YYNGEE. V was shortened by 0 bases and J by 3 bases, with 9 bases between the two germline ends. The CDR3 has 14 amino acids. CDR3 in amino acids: CASSVDRAEETQYF. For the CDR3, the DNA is TGTGCCAGCAGCGTAGATAGAGCTGAAGAGACCCAGTACTTC. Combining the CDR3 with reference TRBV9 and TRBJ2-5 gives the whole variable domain DSGVTQTPKHLITATGQRVTLRCSPRSGDLSVYWYQQSLDQGLQFLIQYYNGEERAKGNILERFSAQQFPDLHSELNLSSLELGDSALYFCASSVDRAEETQYFGPGTRLLVL.

The CDR3 sequence is CASSQDEREELFF. As DNA, the CDR3 is TGCGCCAGCAGCCAAGATGAGCGGGAGGAGCTGTTTTTT. The V call is TRBV4-3, the J call TRBJ2-2; 7 nucleotides agree with TRBD2. This CDR3 region has 13 residues. V gave up 0 bases and J gave up 10 bases; unmatched junction bases: 2. Looked up from germline, CDR1 is LGHNA and CDR2 is YSLEER.

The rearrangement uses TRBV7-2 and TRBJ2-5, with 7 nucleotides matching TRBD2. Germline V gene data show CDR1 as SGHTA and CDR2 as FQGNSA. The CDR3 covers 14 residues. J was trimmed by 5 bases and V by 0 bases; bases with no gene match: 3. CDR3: CASSLAGGFETQYF. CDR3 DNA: TGTGCCAGCAGCTTAGCCGGGGGGTTCGAGACCCAGTACTTC.

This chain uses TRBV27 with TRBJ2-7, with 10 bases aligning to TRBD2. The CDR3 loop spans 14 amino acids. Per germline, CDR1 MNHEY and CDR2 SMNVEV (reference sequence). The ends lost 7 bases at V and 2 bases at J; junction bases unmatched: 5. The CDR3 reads CASTRTSGAYEQYF. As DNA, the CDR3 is TGTGCCAGCACCAGGACTAGCGGAGCCTACGAGCAGTACTTC.

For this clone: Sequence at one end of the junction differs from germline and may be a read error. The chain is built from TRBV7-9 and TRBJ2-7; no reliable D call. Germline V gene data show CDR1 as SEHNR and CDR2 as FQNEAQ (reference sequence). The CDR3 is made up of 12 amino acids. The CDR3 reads CSSSLGVYEQYF. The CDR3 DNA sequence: TGTTCCAGCAGCTTAGGCGTATACGAGCAGTACTTC.

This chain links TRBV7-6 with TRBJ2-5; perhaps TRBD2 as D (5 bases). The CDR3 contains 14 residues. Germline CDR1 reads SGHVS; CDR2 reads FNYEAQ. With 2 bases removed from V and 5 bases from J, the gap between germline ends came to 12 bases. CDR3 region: CASSLSASIETQYF. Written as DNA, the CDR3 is TGTGCCAGCAGCTTAAGTGCTAGCATCGAGACCCAGTACTTC.

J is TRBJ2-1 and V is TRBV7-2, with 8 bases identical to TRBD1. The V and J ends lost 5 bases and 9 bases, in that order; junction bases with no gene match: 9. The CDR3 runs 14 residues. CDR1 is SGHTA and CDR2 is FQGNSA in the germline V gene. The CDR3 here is CASSLKTGGIEQFF. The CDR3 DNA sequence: TGTGCCAGCAGCCTAAAAACAGGGGGGATTGAGCAGTTCTTC.

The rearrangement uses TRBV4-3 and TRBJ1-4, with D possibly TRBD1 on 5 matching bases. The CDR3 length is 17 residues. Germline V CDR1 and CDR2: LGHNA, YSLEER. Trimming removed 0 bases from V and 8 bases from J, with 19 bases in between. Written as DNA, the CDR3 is TGCGCCAGCAGCCAAGACTTACCCGACACAACAGGCGAAAAACTGTTTTTT. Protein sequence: CASSQDLPDTTGEKLFF.

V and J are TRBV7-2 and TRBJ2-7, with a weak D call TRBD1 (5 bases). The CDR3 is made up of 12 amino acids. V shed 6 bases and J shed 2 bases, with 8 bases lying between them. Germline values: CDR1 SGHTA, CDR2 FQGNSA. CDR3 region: CASSHRTYEQYF. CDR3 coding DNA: TGTGCCAGCAGTCACAGGACCTACGAGCAGTACTTC.

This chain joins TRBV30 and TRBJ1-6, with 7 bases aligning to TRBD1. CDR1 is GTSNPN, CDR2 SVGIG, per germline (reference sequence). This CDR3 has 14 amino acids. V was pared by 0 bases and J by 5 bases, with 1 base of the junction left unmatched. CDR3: CAWSVGQDNSPLHF. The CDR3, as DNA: TGTGCCTGGAGTGTAGGACAGGATAATTCACCCCTCCACTTT. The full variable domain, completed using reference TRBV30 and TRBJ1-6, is SQTIHQWPATLVQPVGSPLSLECTVEGTSNPNLYWYRQAAGRGLQLLFYSVGIGQISSEVPQNLSASRPQDRQFILSSKKLLLSDSGFYLCAWSVGQDNSPLHFGNGTRLTVT.

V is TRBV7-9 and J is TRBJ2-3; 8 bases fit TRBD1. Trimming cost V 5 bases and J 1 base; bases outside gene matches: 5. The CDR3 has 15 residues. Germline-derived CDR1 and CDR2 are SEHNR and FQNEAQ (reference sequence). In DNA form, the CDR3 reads TGTGCCAGCAGCCCACAGACAGGGGGCACAGATACGCAGTATTTT. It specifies CASSPQTGGTDTQYF.

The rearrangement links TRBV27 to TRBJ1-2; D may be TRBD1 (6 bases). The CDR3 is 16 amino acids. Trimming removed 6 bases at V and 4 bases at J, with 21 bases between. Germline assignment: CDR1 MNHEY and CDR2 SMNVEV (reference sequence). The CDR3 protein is CASSRTQQGMGYGYTF. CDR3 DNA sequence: TGTGCCAGCAGCCGTACCCAGCAGGGGATGGGCTATGGCTACACCTTC.